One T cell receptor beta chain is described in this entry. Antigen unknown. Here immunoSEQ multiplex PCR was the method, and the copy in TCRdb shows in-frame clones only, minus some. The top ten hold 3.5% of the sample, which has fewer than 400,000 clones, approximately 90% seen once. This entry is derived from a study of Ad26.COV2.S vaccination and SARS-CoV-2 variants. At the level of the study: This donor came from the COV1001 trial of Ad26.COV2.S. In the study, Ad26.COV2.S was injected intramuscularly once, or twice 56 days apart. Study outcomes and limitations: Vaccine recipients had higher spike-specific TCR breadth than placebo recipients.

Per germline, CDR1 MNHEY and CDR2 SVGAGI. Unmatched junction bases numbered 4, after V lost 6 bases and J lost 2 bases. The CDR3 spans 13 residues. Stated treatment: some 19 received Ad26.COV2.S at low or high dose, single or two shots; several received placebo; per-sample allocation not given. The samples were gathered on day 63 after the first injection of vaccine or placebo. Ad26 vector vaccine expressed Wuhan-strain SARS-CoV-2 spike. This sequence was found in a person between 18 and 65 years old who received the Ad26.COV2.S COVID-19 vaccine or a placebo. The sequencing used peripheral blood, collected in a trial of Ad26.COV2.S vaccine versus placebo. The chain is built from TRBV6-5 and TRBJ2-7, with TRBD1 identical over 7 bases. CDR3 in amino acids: CASSQTGPYEQYF. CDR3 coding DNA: TGTGCCAGCAGCCAGACAGGGCCCTACGAGCAGTACTTC.